Below are 9 T cell receptor beta chains sequenced from a single sample in a study of blood T cell repertoires in COVID-19. The assay was immunoSEQ multiplex PCR, and TCRdb's table has in-frame clones only and misses some. Counted here are fewer than 400,000 clones, around 85% occurring once; the ten biggest clones make up approximately 1.9%. The sample taken for sequencing was PBMCs or T cells enriched from blood (not recorded which). These receptors all come from a woman aged 25 to 39 who had been exposed to COVID-19.

This clone was counted a few times. The chain employs TRBV30 and TRBJ2-4; TRBD1 agrees at 10 bases. Trimming cost V 5 bases and J 1 base; bases outside gene matches: 8. The CDR3 contains 16 residues. CDR1 and CDR2 from the germline V gene are GTSNPN and SVGIG (reference sequence). CDR3 sequence (DNA): TGTGCCTGGCACCCCCCGGGACAGGGGGCCAAAAACATTCAGTACTTC. This gives the protein CAWHPPGQGAKNIQYF.

J is TRBJ2-3 and V is TRBV7-9, with 7 bases aligning to TRBD2. Germline loops: CDR1 SEHNR, CDR2 FQNEAQ (reference sequence). This CDR3 region has 15 residues. With 0 bases clipped from V and 4 bases from J, the junction kept 4 bases outside the gene matches. The CDR3 is CASSLADGRSDTQYF. The DNA for the CDR3 is TGTGCCAGCAGCTTAGCCGACGGGAGGTCAGATACGCAGTATTTT.

This chain links TRBV27 with TRBJ1-1; D uncertain. CDR1 and CDR2 from the germline V gene are MNHEY and SMNVEV (reference sequence). Trimming took off 2 bases at V and 3 bases at J, with 10 bases between the two ends. The CDR3 is 14 residues long. The CDR3 here is CASSLDILYTEAFF. CDR3 nucleotides: TGTGCCAGCAGTTTAGACATTTTGTACACTGAAGCTTTCTTT.

The rearrangement links TRBV20-1 to TRBJ1-2; perhaps TRBD1 as D (6 bases). Looked up from germline, CDR1 is DFQATT and CDR2 is SNEGSKA (reference sequence). V lost 3 bases to trimming and J lost 8 bases, with 13 bases between them. This CDR3 spans 12 amino acids. CDR3 protein: CSASDTGRGYTF. CDR3 sequence (DNA): TGCAGTGCTAGTGATACAGGGCGCGGCTACACCTTC.

V and J are TRBV7-9 and TRBJ1-4; D remains unclear. The germline gives CDR1 SEHNR, CDR2 FQNEAQ (reference sequence). Trimming pared 0 bases from V and 5 bases from J, leaving 7 bases between. The CDR3 contains 14 residues. The CDR3 reads CASSLASGNEKLFF. The CDR3 DNA sequence: TGTGCCAGCAGCTTAGCGAGCGGGAATGAAAAACTGTTTTTT.

This rearrangement joins TRBV21-1 to TRBJ2-3; the DNA was not used to check the table's D call, TRBD2. TRBV21-1 is classified as a pseudogene. The CDR3 has 19 residues. The CDR3 nucleotides read TGTGCCAGCAGCAAGGACTTTCAACTAGCGGGGGCCCACCCAGATACGCAGTATTTT. This sequence encodes CASSKDFQLAGAHPDTQYF.

The chain carries TRBV2 and TRBJ1-2; D uncertain. Per the germline V gene, CDR1 is SNHLY and CDR2 is FYNNEI. CDR3 length equals 13 residues. Trimming shortened V by 4 bases and J by 6 bases, and 12 bases separated the two germline ends. CDR3 residues: CASSVARSDGYTF. DNA of the CDR3: TGTGCCAGCAGTGTCGCCAGGTCGGATGGCTACACCTTC.

V and J are TRBV5-1 and TRBJ1-1, with a tentative D call TRBD1 (5 bases). The germline V and J ends were trimmed by 5 bases and 2 bases, with 16 bases remaining between them. This CDR3 comprises 15 residues. Germline V CDR1 and CDR2: SGHRS, YFSETQ. The CDR3 sequence: CASRMDLQANTEAFF. CDR3 DNA: TGCGCCAGCAGGATGGATTTACAGGCTAACACTGAAGCTTTCTTT.

The chain recombines TRBV15 with TRBJ1-4; unclear D gene. CDR1 LNHNV and CDR2 YYDKDF come from the germline V gene (reference sequence). The V and J ends lost 0 bases and 7 bases respectively, with 18 bases between them. There are 17 residues in the CDR3. Here the CDR3 reads CATSRESIWSVSEKLFF. CDR3 bases: TGTGCCACCAGCAGAGAATCGATATGGTCCGTTAGTGAAAAACTGTTTTTT.